Following are 29 T cell receptor beta chains from one sample sequenced in a study of CD8 T cells in ankylosing spondylitis. TCRdb called the 5' RACE reads again in MiXCR, with one record for every CDR3 protein. The sample records fewer than 250,000 distinct CDR3 sequences, about a quarter being singletons. Sequencing used blood, either unsorted or a sorted T cell fraction (not recorded which). The receptors here all came from a male donor with ankylosing spondylitis or in good health (not recorded which).

In this sample, this clonotype turned up a few times. The chain uses TRBV9 and TRBJ2-3, with D possibly being TRBD2 (5 bases). Germline V CDR1 and CDR2: SGDLS, YYNGEE. The V and J ends lost 1 base and 3 bases respectively, with 6 bases between them. CDR3 length: 13 amino acids. CDR3 DNA sequence: TGTGCCAGCAGCGTAAGGGAGACAGATACGCAGTATTTT. This translates into CASSVRETDTQYF.

The sample holds many counts of this clonotype. The chain recombines TRBV5-1 with TRBJ1-5; possible D gene TRBD1, 5 bases. Germline CDR1 SGHRS, CDR2 YFSETQ. CDR3 length: 14 residues. V was shortened by 4 bases and J by 3 bases, with 11 bases between the two germline ends. This CDR3 reads CASSEGLSNQPQHF. The CDR3 DNA follows: TGCGCCAGCAGCGAGGGACTTTCCAATCAGCCCCAGCATTTT.

This clonotype was seen repeatedly, ten times or more. The CDR3 DNA is TGTGCCAGCAGTTACTCGACCCATAGCAATCAGCCCCAGCATTTT. Protein sequence: CASSYSTHSNQPQHF. V is TRBV6-2 or TRBV6-3 and J is TRBJ1-5; no firm D call. V lost 0 bases and J lost 0, with 6 bases in between. The V gene's germline CDR1 is MNHEY and CDR2 SVGEGT. This CDR3 is built from 15 residues.

This clonotype turned up a few times. The chain has TRBV27 and TRBJ2-6, with TRBD2 as a possible D gene (6 bases). This CDR3 is built from 17 residues. Trimming left V 7 bases short and J 0 bases short, with 16 bases between. CDR1 MNHEY and CDR2 SMNVEV come from the germline V gene (reference sequence). CDR3 protein: CASTLEGFGSGANVLTF. DNA of the CDR3: TGTGCCAGCACTTTGGAGGGTTTTGGCTCTGGGGCCAACGTCCTGACTTTC.

CDR3 sequence: CASSYNRDPSNEQFF. CDR3 in DNA: TGTGCCAGCAGTTATAACCGGGACCCCTCCAATGAGCAGTTCTTC. V and J are TRBV6-5 and TRBJ2-1; D could derive from TRBD1 or TRBD2 (5 bases each). Trimming took 3 bases from V and 6 from J, leaving 15 bases between them. The length of the CDR3 is 15 residues. The germline CDR1 and CDR2 sequences are MNHEY and SVGAGI.

The gene calls are TRBV29-1 and TRBJ2-7, with 10 bases lining up with TRBD2. The CDR3 consists of 13 residues. CDR1 SQVTM and CDR2 ANQGSEA come from the germline V gene. Trimming at V came to 7 bases and at J to 3 bases, leaving 6 bases not matched to a gene. CDR3 sequence reads: CSAISGRSYEQYF. CDR3 sequence (DNA): TGCAGCGCCATTAGCGGGAGGAGCTACGAGCAGTACTTC.

This clonotype was recorded at least ten times. The rearrangement uses TRBV3-1 and TRBJ2-7; perhaps TRBD2 as D (5 bases). The ends were cut back, 1 base at V and 4 bases at J, with 8 bases in the middle. The CDR3 has 13 residues. Germline loops: CDR1 LGHDT, CDR2 YNNKEL (reference sequence). CDR3 coding DNA: TGTGCCAGCAGCCAAGTAGGGAGATACGAGCAGTACTTC. Amino acid sequence: CASSQVGRYEQYF.

This clonotype occurred many times. The V gene is TRBV14, the J gene TRBJ2-7; D gene ambiguous. The CDR3 totals 12 residues. The germline V gene has CDR1 SGHDN and CDR2 FVKESK. The V end was cut by 0 bases, the J end by 7 bases, with 7 bases between. Written as DNA, the CDR3 is TGTGCCAGCAGCCAAGATATCAGAGAGCAGTACTTC. Amino acid sequence: CASSQDIREQYF.

The V call is TRBV5-1, the J call TRBJ2-4; the match to TRBD1 covers 7 bases. With the DNA end fitting TRBJ2-1 better, the J assignment may be wrong. The CDR3 loop spans 15 amino acids. Germline V gene data show CDR1 as SGHRS and CDR2 as YFSETQ. The CDR3 is CASSLDGTVKNIQFF. The CDR3 DNA follows: TGCGCCAGCAGCTTGGACGGGACAGTGAAAAACATTCAGTTCTTC.

This clonotype was recorded at least ten times. The chain employs TRBV6-5 and TRBJ1-4, with TRBD1 as a possible D gene (6 bases). CDR3 length: 15 residues. The V gene lost 0 bases and the J gene lost 7 bases, with 12 bases spanning the gap. Germline assignment: CDR1 MNHEY and CDR2 SVGAGI. As DNA, the CDR3 is TGTGCCAGCAGTTACTCGAATGGGGGGCGTGAAAAACTGTTTTTT. It codes for CASSYSNGGREKLFF.

This clonotype came up many times. The chain is built from TRBV20-1 and TRBJ2-1; no clear D gene. V shed 3 bases and J shed 5 bases, with 8 bases lying between them. The CDR3 is 12 residues long. CDR1 is DFQATT and CDR2 is SNEGSKA in the germline V gene (reference sequence). The CDR3 loop is CSASDGNNEQFF. The CDR3 DNA reads TGCAGTGCTAGTGATGGGAACAATGAGCAGTTCTTC.

This chain connects TRBV20-1 to TRBJ2-6; 8 bases line up with TRBD1. CDR3 size: 15 residues. Germline trimming cut 6 bases from V and 4 bases from J; bases unmatched to any gene: 8. Germline V lookup: CDR1 DFQATT, CDR2 SNEGSKA (reference sequence). The CDR3: CSAIPTGAGANVLTF. The CDR3 nucleotides are TGCAGTGCCATCCCGACAGGGGCGGGGGCCAACGTCCTGACTTTC.

The chain is built from TRBV2 and TRBJ2-3; 7 bases are a match to TRBD1. Looked up from germline, CDR1 is SNHLY and CDR2 is FYNNEI. This CDR3 contains 15 residues. V dropped 6 bases and J dropped 1; count of bases not matched to a gene: 7. CDR3 sequence: CASRAGQARTDTQYF. CDR3 DNA sequence: TGTGCCAGCAGAGCAGGACAGGCTCGCACAGATACGCAGTATTTT. The variable domain in full, with the rest retrieved from reference TRBV2 and TRBJ2-3, is EPEVTQTPSHQVTQMGQEVILRCVPISNHLYFYWYRQILGQKVEFLVSFYNNEISEKSEIFDDQFSVERPDGSNFTLKIRSTKLEDSAMYFCASRAGQARTDTQYFGPGTRLTVL.

This clonotype showed up many times. This chain joins TRBV5-4 and TRBJ2-3; no clear D. Germline V gives CDR1 SGHNT, CDR2 YYREEE (reference sequence). The CDR3 is 13 amino acids. V was pared by 4 bases and J by 2 bases, with 8 bases between. CDR3 sequence (DNA): TGTGCCAGCAGCAAACCAGACACAGATACGCAGTATTTT. Translated: CASSKPDTDTQYF.

This clonotype came up once. The J gene is TRBJ1-4, the V gene TRBV6-5; tentatively, D is TRBD1 (6 bases). V shed 5 bases and J shed 2 bases, with 9 bases lying between them. Germline V CDR1 and CDR2: MNHEY, SVGAGI. CDR3 size: 14 residues. Here the CDR3 reads CASSHRATNEKLFF. CDR3 in DNA: TGTGCCAGCAGTCACAGGGCTACTAATGAAAAACTGTTTTTT.

This clonotype was detected ten times or more. V and J are TRBV4-1 and TRBJ2-2; D not resolved. Germline lookup yields CDR1 MGHRA and CDR2 YSYEKL. The CDR3 loop spans 15 amino acids. Trimming left V 4 bases short and J 5 bases short, with 14 bases between. CDR3 residues: CASSLQFVGTGELFF. DNA for the CDR3: TGCGCCAGCAGCCTCCAATTCGTCGGAACCGGGGAGCTGTTTTTT.

This sequence joins TRBV11-2 and TRBJ2-6; D may correspond to TRBD1 or TRBD2 (5 bases each). The CDR3 has 18 residues. The germline V gene encodes CDR1 SGHAT and CDR2 FQNNGV. The V end lost 5 bases, the J end lost 2 bases, and 19 bases lay between the germline ends. The CDR3 loop is CASSPKGQGDAGANVLTF. CDR3 nucleotides: TGTGCCAGCAGCCCCAAAGGCCAAGGGGACGCTGGGGCCAACGTCCTGACTTTC. The full variable domain, rest sourced from reference TRBV11-2 and TRBJ2-6, is EAGVAQSPRYKIIEKRQSVAFWCNPISGHATLYWYQQILGQGPKLLIQFQNNGVVDDSQLPKDRFSAERLKGVDSTLKIQPAKLEDSAVYLCASSPKGQGDAGANVLTFGAGSRLTVL.

This clonotype showed up many times. The chain has TRBV12-3 or TRBV12-4 and TRBJ2-1; 10 bases line up with TRBD2. This CDR3 contains 17 residues. V shed 2 bases, J shed 8 bases, and the junction held 12 bases outside the gene matches. The DNA of the CDR3 is TGTGCCAGCAGTTTACTAGCGGGAGAGGCCTCCGGGGATGAGCAGTTCTTC. This translates into CASSLLAGEASGDEQFF.

Comment on this clonotype: Since a much larger clone is just one base distant, this may be a read error. V gene TRBV6-1 combines with J gene TRBJ2-7; 9 nucleotides align to TRBD1. The CDR3 runs 15 residues. The ends lost 6 bases at V and 5 bases at J; junction bases unmatched: 11. The V gene's germline CDR1 is MNHNS and CDR2 SASEGT. The CDR3 DNA reads TGTGCCAGCAGCCTGCCTGGACAGGGGAGACACGAGCAGTACTTC. Protein sequence: CASSLPGQGRHEQYF.

This clonotype was seen repeatedly, ten times or more. The chain combines TRBV12-3 or TRBV12-4 with TRBJ2-7; D is ambiguous. This CDR3 is 12 amino acids long. V lost 3 bases, J lost 6 bases, and 9 bases lay in between. CDR3 sequence: CASSFGSLEQYF. CDR3 DNA: TGTGCCAGCAGTTTTGGATCGCTCGAGCAGTACTTC.

This clonotype came up a few times. The rearrangement links TRBV27 to TRBJ1-6; no firm D call. CDR1 MNHEY and CDR2 SMNVEV come from the germline V gene (reference sequence). Between the trimmed V and J ends, which lost 5 bases and 8 bases, there was a span of 16 bases. The length of the CDR3 is 15 residues. The CDR3 DNA reads as TGTGCCAGCAGTCCCCCGACCCTTCGGGATTCACCCCTCCACTTT. Protein: CASSPPTLRDSPLHF.

The sample holds many counts of this clonotype. CDR3 amino acids: CASSTGTVQETQYF. In DNA, the CDR3 is TGCGCCAGCAGTACCGGGACAGTCCAAGAGACCCAGTACTTC. This rearrangement joins TRBV5-1 to TRBJ2-5; 7 nucleotides match TRBD1. Germline CDR1 and CDR2: SGHRS and YFSETQ. CDR3 length: 14 amino acids. Germline trimming cut 5 bases from V and 1 base from J; bases unmatched to any gene: 5.

The chain employs TRBV12-5 and TRBJ2-3; possibly TRBD1 for D (5 bases). Germline V gene data show CDR1 as LGHNT and CDR2 as FRNRAP. V lost 3 bases, J lost 8 bases, and 9 bases lay in between. CDR3 size: 12 residues. The CDR3 nucleotides are TGTGCTAGTGGTTTCCAACAGGCTACGCAGTATTTT. Amino acids: CASGFQQATQYF.

This clonotype was seen at least ten times. The V call is TRBV7-3, the J call TRBJ2-1; 7 bases fit TRBD2. The germline V gene has CDR1 SGHTA and CDR2 FQGTGA. V trimming: 5 bases; J trimming: 2 bases; junction bases outside the gene matches: 6. The CDR3 consists of 15 residues. The CDR3 loop reads CASSPREATYNEQFF. CDR3 coding DNA: TGTGCCAGCAGCCCCCGGGAGGCGACCTACAATGAGCAGTTCTTC.

The chain carries TRBV7-3 and TRBJ2-1, with TRBD2 matching 7 bases. The V gene end was trimmed by 1 base and the J gene end by 2 bases; junction bases not matched to a gene: 2. This CDR3 comprises 15 residues. Germline-derived CDR1 and CDR2 are SGHTA and FQGTGA. The CDR3 reads CASSLSSGTYNEQFF. The CDR3 coding sequence is TGTGCCAGCAGCTTAAGCAGCGGGACCTACAATGAGCAGTTCTTC.

This clonotype was counted many times. V gene TRBV4-3 combines with J gene TRBJ1-5, with a tentative D call TRBD1 (6 bases). The CDR3 contains 13 residues. In germline, CDR1 is LGHNA, CDR2 YSLEER. Trimming stripped 0 bases from V and 10 bases from J, with 10 bases between. CDR3 loop: CASSQDRGSPQHF. In DNA, the CDR3 is TGCGCCAGCAGCCAAGATAGGGGGAGTCCCCAGCATTTT.

The chain employs TRBV6-2 or TRBV6-3 and TRBJ2-7; D possibly corresponds to TRBD1 (6 bases). Trimming pared 5 bases from V and 7 bases from J, leaving 21 bases between. CDR3 length: 15 residues. Per the germline V gene, CDR1 is MNHEY and CDR2 is SVGEGT. The CDR3 DNA is TGTGCCAGCAGTGAGCACAGGGCGACGCTGAAGGAGCAGTACTTC. Protein: CASSEHRATLKEQYF.

This clonotype was recorded at least ten times. V gene TRBV10-3 combines with J gene TRBJ1-1, with 10 bases that match TRBD1. The CDR3 runs to 14 residues. V gave up 2 bases and J gave up 5 bases; unmatched junction bases: 2. Germline-derived CDR1 and CDR2 are ENHRY and SYGVKD. CDR3 nucleotide sequence: TGTGCCATCAGTGAGGACAGGGGGCCGACTGAAGCTTTCTTT. It codes for CAISEDRGPTEAFF.

This clonotype occurred a few times. V usage is TRBV20-1 and J usage is TRBJ2-2; 9 positions agree with TRBD1. After removal of 5 bases from V and 0 bases from J, the junction contained 1 base not matched to a gene. From germline, CDR1 is DFQATT and CDR2 SNEGSKA (reference sequence). The CDR3 consists of 14 residues. The CDR3, as DNA: TGCAGTGCTGGACAGGGGACGAACACCGGGGAGCTGTTTTTT. Translation gives CSAGQGTNTGELFF.